The sequence of this T cell receptor (beta chain) was determined in a study of OX40 agonist ivuxolimab in advanced cancers. General notes on the study: Ivuxolimab was an agonistic, fully human IgG2 monoclonal antibody directed against OX40 (CD134), a costimulatory receptor. Intravenous ivuxolimab was administered to patients every 2 weeks at six dose levels: 0.01, 0.1, 0.3, 1.5, 3 and 10 mg/kg. In the dose-escalation cohort, nearly 85% of patients were male, and the mean age was 60 years with a range of roughly 20 to 79. The purpose of peripheral TCRbeta sequencing was to test whether ivuxolimab changed TCR sequence diversity and led to clonal T-cell expansion. Prior anti-PD-1, anti-PD-L1 or anti-CTLA-4 therapy was permitted, and 30% to 45% of dose-escalation patients had received checkpoint inhibitors. Among the roughly 50 dose-escalation patients, 19 had hepatocellular carcinoma, roughly 15 melanoma, 9 renal cell carcinoma and 9 head and neck cancer. Partial responses occurred in three dose-escalation patients: two with cutaneous melanoma and one with hepatocellular carcinoma. The monotherapy dose-escalation portion (N ≈ 57 patients) of the phase I ivuxolimab trial is reported in the paper.

Taken from the germline V gene, the CDR1 and CDR2 loops are MDHEN and SYDVKM. Ends trimmed: V by 6 bases, J by 6 bases; bases unmatched to a gene: 11. The CDR3 runs 15 amino acids, cysteine and phenylalanine included. Just CDR3 DNA is preserved here, 45 bases in frame from base 1. Genomic DNA was isolated from the sorted cells so that the TCRbeta CDR3 region could be sequenced. TCRbeta CDR3 regions were sequenced using the immunoSEQ Assay. Imported from immuneACCESS, the table was reduced by TCRdb to in-frame sequences with V and J called. These copies leave out some clones; in studies compared against another copy, an unresolved V gene accounts for under half, and the cause of the remainder is not known. The table for this sample lists some 17,000 clones; 70% to 90% of them were counted only once. The ten largest clones represent around 27% of the sample. Paper-wide results and their limitations: Low levels of normalized T-cell clonal expansion were also shown by some nonresponding patients. At doses of 0.1 to 3.0 mg/kg, clonal expansion of both CD4+ and CD8+ T cells in blood was seen between baseline and week 6. In the 0.1-3.0 mg/kg groups, partial responders had among the lowest normalized peripheral clonal expansion, particularly in CD8+ T cells. The antigen specificity of the clonally expanded peripheral T cells was not determined. After ivuxolimab, more expanded clones were found on average in CD8+ T cells than in CD4+ T cells.

Patients with autoimmune disease history or receiving systemic immunosuppression were excluded from the trial. Peripheral blood for TCR sequencing was drawn from every dose cohort at baseline, at cycle 4 day 1 and at cycle 7 day 1. Samples came from an open-label, multicenter, first-in-human phase I dose-escalation trial of ivuxolimab. The trial enrolled adults with locally advanced or metastatic head and neck squamous cell, hepatocellular, melanoma or renal cell carcinoma. Before TCR sequencing, CD4+ T cells and CD8+ T cells were sorted from peripheral blood as separate populations. A note on this clone: There is no known antigen for this receptor. The sample holds no much larger clone one base away, and base qualities are not on file.

The sequence joins TRBV28 to TRBJ1-5; TRBD1 aligns with 7 central bases. The receptor was isolated from an adult with an advanced solid tumor such as melanoma, head and neck, liver or kidney cancer. The starting material was CD4+ or CD8+ T cells sorted from blood, obtained in a trial of the OX40 agonist ivuxolimab. The CDR3 in this case is CASSQTKGAGQPQHF. The bases are TGTGCCAGCAGCCAAACAAAGGGGGCCGGTCAGCCCCAGCATTTT.